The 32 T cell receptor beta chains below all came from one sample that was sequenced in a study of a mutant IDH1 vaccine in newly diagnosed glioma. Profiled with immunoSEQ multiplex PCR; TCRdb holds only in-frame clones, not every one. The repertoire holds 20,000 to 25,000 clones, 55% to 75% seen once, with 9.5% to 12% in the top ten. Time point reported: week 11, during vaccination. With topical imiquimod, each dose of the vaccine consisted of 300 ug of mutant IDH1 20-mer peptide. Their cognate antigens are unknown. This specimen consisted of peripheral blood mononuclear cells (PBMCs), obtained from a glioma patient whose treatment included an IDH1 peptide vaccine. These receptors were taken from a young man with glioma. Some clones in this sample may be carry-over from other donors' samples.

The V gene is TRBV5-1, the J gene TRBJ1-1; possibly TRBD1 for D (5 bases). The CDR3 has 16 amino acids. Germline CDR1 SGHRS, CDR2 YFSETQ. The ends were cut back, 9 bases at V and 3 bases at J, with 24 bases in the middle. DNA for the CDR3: TGCGCCACTTCCCCCGGGACGTTAGCCTTTGACACTGAAGCTTTCTTT. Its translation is CATSPGTLAFDTEAFF.

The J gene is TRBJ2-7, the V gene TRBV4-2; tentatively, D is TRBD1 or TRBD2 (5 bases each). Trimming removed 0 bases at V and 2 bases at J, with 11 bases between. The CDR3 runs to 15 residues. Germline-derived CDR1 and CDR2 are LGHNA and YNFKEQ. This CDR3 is CASSQDKGTAYEQYF. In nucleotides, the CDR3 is TGTGCCAGCAGCCAAGATAAGGGGACGGCCTACGAGCAGTACTTC.

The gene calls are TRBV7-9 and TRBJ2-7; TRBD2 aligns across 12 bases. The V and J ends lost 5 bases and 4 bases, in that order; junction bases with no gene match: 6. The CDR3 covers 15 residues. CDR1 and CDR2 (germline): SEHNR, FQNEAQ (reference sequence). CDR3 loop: CASSVGLAGIYEQYF. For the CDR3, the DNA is TGTGCCAGCAGCGTCGGACTAGCGGGGATTTACGAGCAGTACTTC.

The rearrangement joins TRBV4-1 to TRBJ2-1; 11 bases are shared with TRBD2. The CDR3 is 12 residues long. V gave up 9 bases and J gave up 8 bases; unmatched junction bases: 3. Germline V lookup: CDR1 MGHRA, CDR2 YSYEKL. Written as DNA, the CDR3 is TGCGCCAGTAGCGGGAGGGGTGATGAGCAGTTCTTC. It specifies CASSGRGDEQFF.

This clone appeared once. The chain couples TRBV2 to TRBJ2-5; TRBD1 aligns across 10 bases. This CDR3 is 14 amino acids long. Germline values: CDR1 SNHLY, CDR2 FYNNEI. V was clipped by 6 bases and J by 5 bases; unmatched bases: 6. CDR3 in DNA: TGTGCCAGCAGGGGAGGGGACAGGGGTGAGACCCAGTACTTC. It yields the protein CASRGGDRGETQYF.

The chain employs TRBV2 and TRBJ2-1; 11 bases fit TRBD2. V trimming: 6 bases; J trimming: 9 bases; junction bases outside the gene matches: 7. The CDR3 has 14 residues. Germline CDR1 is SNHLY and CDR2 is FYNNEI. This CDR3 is CASRQLAGAGEQFF. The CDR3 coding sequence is TGTGCCAGCAGGCAACTAGCGGGAGCGGGTGAGCAGTTCTTC.

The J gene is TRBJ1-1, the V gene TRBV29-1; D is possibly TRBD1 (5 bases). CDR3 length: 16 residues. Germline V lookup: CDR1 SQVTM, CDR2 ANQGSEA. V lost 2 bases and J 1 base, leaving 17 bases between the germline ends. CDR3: CSVEPGGRRTNTEAFF. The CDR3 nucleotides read TGCAGCGTTGAACCGGGGGGGAGGAGGACGAACACTGAAGCTTTCTTT.

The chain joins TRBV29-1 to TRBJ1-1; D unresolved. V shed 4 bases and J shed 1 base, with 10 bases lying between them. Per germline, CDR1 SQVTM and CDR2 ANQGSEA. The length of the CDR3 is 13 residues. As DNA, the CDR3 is TGCAGCGTTGGCACACAGCCGAACACTGAAGCTTTCTTT. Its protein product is CSVGTQPNTEAFF.

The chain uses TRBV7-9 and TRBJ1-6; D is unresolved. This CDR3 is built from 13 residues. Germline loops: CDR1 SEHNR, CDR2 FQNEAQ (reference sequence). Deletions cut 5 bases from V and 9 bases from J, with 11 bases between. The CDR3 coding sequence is TGTGCCAGCAGCCCGCCCATGGGTTCACCCCTCCACTTT. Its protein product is CASSPPMGSPLHF. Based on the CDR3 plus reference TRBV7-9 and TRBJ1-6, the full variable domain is DTGVSQNPRHKITKRGQNVTFRCDPISEHNRLYWYRQTLGQGPEFLTYFQNEAQLEKSRLLSDRFSAERPKGSFSTLEIQRTEQGDSAMYLCASSPPMGSPLHFGNGTRLTVT.

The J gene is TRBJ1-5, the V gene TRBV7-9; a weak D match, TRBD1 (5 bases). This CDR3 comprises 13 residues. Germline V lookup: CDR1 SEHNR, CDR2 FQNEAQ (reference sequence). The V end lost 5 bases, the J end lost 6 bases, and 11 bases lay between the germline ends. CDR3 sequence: CASSVDISQPQHF. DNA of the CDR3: TGTGCCAGCAGCGTGGACATCAGTCAGCCCCAGCATTTT.

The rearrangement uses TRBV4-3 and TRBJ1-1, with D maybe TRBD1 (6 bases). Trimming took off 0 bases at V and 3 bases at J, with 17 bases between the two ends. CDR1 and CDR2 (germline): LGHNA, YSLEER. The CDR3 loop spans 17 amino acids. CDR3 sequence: CASSQDLGGALHTEAFF. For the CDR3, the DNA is TGCGCCAGCAGCCAAGATCTCGGGGGGGCCCTGCACACTGAAGCTTTCTTT.

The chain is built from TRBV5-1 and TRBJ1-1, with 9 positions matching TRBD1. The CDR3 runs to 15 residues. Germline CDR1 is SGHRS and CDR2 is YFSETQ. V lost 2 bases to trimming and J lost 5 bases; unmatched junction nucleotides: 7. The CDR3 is CASSFGRDRDTEAFF. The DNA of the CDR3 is TGCGCCAGCAGCTTCGGCCGGGACAGGGATACTGAAGCTTTCTTT.

The CDR3 protein is CASSPLGHPNEQYF. The DNA for the CDR3 is TGTGCCAGCTCACCGCTAGGACACCCTAACGAGCAGTACTTC. This sequence joins TRBV18 and TRBJ2-7, with D perhaps TRBD1 (5 bases). This CDR3 contains 14 residues. Per the germline V gene, CDR1 is KGHSH and CDR2 is LQKENI. With 3 bases removed from V and 5 bases from J, the gap between germline ends came to 14 bases.

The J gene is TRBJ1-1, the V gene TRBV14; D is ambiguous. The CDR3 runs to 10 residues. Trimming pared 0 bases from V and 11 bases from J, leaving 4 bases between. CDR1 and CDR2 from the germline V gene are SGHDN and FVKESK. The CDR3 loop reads CASSQEEAFF. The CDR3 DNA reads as TGTGCCAGCAGCCAAGAGGAGGCTTTCTTT.

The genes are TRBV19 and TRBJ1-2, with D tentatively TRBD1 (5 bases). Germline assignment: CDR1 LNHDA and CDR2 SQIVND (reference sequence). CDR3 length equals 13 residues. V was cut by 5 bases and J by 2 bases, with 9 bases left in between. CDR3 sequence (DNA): TGTGCCAGTAGTCAGGAGGGGAACTATGGCTACACCTTC. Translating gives CASSQEGNYGYTF.

CDR3 protein: CSVRGQSNYGYTF. The CDR3 region has the DNA TGCAGCGTGCGCGGACAGTCTAACTATGGCTACACCTTC. This sequence joins TRBV29-1 and TRBJ1-2, with D possibly being TRBD1 (6 bases). V gave up 6 bases and J gave up 0 bases, with 11 bases separating them. Per germline, CDR1 SQVTM and CDR2 ANQGSEA. There are 13 residues in the CDR3.

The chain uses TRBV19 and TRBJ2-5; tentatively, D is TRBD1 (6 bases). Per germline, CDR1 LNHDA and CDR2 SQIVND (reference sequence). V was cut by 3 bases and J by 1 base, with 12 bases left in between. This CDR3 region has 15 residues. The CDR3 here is CASSMVGDIQETQYF. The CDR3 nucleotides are TGTGCCAGTAGTATGGTTGGGGACATCCAAGAGACCCAGTACTTC.

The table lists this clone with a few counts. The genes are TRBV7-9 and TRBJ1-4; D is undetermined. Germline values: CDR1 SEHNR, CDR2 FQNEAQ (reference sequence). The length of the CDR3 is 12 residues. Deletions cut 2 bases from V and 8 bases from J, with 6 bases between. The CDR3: CASSLQGEKLFF. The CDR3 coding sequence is TGTGCCAGCAGCTTACAAGGCGAAAAACTGTTTTTT.

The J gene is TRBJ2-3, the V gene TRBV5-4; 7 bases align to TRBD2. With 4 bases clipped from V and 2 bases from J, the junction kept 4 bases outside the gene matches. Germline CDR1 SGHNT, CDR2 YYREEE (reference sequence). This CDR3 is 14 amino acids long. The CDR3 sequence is CASSPRGDTDTQYF. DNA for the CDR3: TGTGCCAGCAGCCCTCGGGGGGACACAGATACGCAGTATTTT.

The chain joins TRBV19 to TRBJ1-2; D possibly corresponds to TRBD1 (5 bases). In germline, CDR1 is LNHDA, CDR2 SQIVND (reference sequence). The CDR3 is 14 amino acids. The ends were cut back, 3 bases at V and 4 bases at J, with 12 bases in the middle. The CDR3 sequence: CASSIRGAAYGYTF. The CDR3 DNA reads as TGTGCCAGTAGTATCCGCGGGGCAGCCTATGGCTACACCTTC.

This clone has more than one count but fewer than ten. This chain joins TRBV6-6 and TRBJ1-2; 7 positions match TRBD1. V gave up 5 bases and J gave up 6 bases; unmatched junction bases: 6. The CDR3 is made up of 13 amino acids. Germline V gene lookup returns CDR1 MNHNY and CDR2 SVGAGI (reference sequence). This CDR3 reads CASSLDRVDGYTF. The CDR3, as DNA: TGTGCCAGCAGTCTCGACAGGGTTGATGGCTACACCTTC.

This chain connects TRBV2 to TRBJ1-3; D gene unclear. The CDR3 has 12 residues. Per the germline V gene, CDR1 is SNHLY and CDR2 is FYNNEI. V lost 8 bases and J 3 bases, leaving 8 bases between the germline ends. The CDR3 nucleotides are TGTGCCAGCCAGATTAATGGAAACACCATATATTTT. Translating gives CASQINGNTIYF.

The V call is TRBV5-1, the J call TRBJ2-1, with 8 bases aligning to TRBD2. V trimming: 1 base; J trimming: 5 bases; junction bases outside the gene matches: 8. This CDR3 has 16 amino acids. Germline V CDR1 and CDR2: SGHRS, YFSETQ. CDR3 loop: CASSLIVIAGNNEQFF. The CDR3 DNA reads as TGCGCCAGCAGCTTGATCGTAATAGCGGGGAACAATGAGCAGTTCTTC.

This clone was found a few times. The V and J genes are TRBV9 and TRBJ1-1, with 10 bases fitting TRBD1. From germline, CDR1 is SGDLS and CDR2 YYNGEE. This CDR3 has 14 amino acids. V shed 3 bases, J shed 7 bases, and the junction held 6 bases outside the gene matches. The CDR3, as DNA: TGTGCCAGCAGCGAGGACAGGGGGACGGATGAAGCTTTCTTT. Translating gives CASSEDRGTDEAFF.

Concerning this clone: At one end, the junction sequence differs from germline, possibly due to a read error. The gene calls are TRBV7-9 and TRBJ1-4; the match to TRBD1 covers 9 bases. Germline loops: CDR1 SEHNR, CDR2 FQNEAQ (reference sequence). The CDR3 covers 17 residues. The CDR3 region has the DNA TGTGCCAGCAGCCTAGCGGGACAGGGCCTTATGAGGGAAAAACTGTTTTTT. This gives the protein CASSLAGQGLMREKLFF.

This CDR3 reads CATLIAGGRGALELFF. The CDR3 nucleotides are TGTGCCACGCTAATAGCGGGAGGAAGGGGAGCCTTGGAGCTGTTTTTT. The chain recombines TRBV10-3 with TRBJ2-2, with 10 bases lining up with TRBD2. This CDR3 region has 16 residues. J was trimmed by 10 bases and V by 10 bases; bases with no gene match: 18. Germline CDR1 and CDR2: ENHRY and SYGVKD.

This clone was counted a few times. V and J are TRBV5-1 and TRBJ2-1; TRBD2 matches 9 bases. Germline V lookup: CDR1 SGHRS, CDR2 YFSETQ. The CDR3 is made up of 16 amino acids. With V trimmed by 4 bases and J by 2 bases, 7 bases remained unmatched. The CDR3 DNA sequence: TGCGCCAGCAGCCCCGTAGCGGGAGCCACCTACAATGAGCAGTTCTTC. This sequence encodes CASSPVAGATYNEQFF.

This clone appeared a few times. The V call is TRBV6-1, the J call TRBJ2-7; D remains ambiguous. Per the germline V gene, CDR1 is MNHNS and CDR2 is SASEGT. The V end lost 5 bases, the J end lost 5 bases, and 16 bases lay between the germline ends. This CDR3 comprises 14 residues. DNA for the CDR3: TGTGCCAGCAGTCAGAGATACCCTCCCCACGAGCAGTACTTC. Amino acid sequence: CASSQRYPPHEQYF.

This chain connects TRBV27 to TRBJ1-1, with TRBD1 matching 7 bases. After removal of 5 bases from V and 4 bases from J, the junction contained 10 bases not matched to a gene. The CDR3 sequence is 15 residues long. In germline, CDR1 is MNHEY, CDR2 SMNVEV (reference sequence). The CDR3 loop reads CASSGRQGRTTEAFF. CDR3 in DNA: TGTGCCAGCAGTGGTCGACAGGGAAGGACCACTGAAGCTTTCTTT.

This CDR3 reads CASSLTVRGANYYEQYF. The CDR3 nucleotides are TGTGCCAGCAGTTTAACCGTCCGGGGGGCGAATTACTACGAGCAGTACTTC. The chain joins TRBV27 to TRBJ2-7, with D possibly TRBD2 on 7 matching bases. CDR1 and CDR2 from the germline V gene are MNHEY and SMNVEV (reference sequence). The CDR3 totals 17 residues. V lost 2 bases, J lost 3 bases, and 20 bases lay in between.

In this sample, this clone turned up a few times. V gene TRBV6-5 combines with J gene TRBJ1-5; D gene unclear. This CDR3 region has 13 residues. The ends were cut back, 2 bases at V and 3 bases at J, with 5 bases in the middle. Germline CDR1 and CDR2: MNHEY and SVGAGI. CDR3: CASSYGPNQPQHF. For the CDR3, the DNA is TGTGCCAGCAGTTACGGCCCCAATCAGCCCCAGCATTTT.

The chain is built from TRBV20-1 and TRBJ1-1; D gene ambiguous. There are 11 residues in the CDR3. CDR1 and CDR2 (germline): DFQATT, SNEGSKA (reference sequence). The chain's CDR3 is CHALANTEAFF. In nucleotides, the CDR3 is TGCCATGCTCTGGCGAACACTGAAGCTTTCTTT.